The 29 T cell receptor beta chains given below trace back to one sample, sequenced in a study of cytomegalovirus exposure and HLA in healthy donors. The primer mix had 60 Vbeta and 13 Jbeta primers. Repertoires were generated with immunoSEQ multiplex PCR, while TCRdb's copy carries only in-frame clones and drops some. Of 160,000 or so clones listed, over 75% are singletons. Sequencing input: PBMCs. The source of these receptors is a woman in her fifties or sixties in good health and CMV-seronegative.

The rearrangement joins TRBV7-9 to TRBJ2-3; the match to TRBD2 covers 14 bases. Trimming cost V 4 bases and J 4 bases; bases outside gene matches: 4. This CDR3 is 16 amino acids long. Per germline, CDR1 SEHNR and CDR2 FQNEAQ (reference sequence). The CDR3 spells CASSSTSGGAADTQYF. CDR3 in DNA: TGTGCCAGCAGCTCGACTAGCGGGGGGGCCGCAGATACGCAGTATTTT.

The chain combines TRBV6-1 with TRBJ2-3; TRBD2 aligns across 7 bases. V trimming: 6 bases; J trimming: 3 bases; junction bases outside the gene matches: 6. Per germline, CDR1 MNHNS and CDR2 SASEGT. The CDR3 runs 14 residues. Written as DNA, the CDR3 is TGTGCCAGCAGCGAAAGAGCGGGGACAGATACGCAGTATTTT. Translating it yields CASSERAGTDTQYF.

This chain connects TRBV6-1 to TRBJ1-2; tentatively, D is TRBD1 (6 bases). In germline, CDR1 is MNHNS, CDR2 SASEGT. This CDR3 has 14 residues. V lost 1 base and J lost 4, with 10 bases in between. In DNA, the CDR3 is TGTGCCAGCAGTGAAGGTACAGGGATCTATGGCTACACCTTC. Translated, it gives CASSEGTGIYGYTF.

This clone was seen once. The rearrangement links TRBV5-1 to TRBJ2-5; TRBD2 matches at 16 bases. V shed 3 bases, J shed 4 bases, and the junction held 6 bases outside the gene matches. Germline V gene data show CDR1 as SGHRS and CDR2 as YFSETQ. The CDR3 totals 17 residues. The CDR3 here is CASSWGLAGGPVETQYF. The CDR3 DNA reads as TGCGCCAGCAGCTGGGGACTAGCGGGGGGGCCCGTAGAGACCCAGTACTTC.

V is TRBV29-1 and J is TRBJ2-3; the D is unclear. The CDR3 loop spans 15 amino acids. Trimming pared 3 bases from V and 0 bases from J, leaving 13 bases between. Per the germline V gene, CDR1 is SQVTM and CDR2 is ANQGSEA. Here the CDR3 reads CSVDFQATSTDTQYF. For the CDR3, the DNA is TGCAGCGTTGATTTCCAGGCCACTAGCACAGATACGCAGTATTTT.

This clone was observed a few times. The chain joins TRBV27 to TRBJ2-7, with 10 bases aligning to TRBD2. CDR1 and CDR2 (germline): MNHEY, SMNVEV (reference sequence). Germline trimming cut 4 bases from V and 5 bases from J; bases unmatched to any gene: 8. The CDR3 extends over 15 amino acids. CDR3 coding DNA: TGTGCCAGCAGTTGGACTAGCGGCTATGACCACGAGCAGTACTTC. Translating it yields CASSWTSGYDHEQYF.

This chain connects TRBV10-3 to TRBJ2-7; 7 bases agree with TRBD1. Trimming cost V 7 bases and J 2 bases; bases outside gene matches: 11. The V gene's germline CDR1 is ENHRY and CDR2 SYGVKD. The CDR3 sequence is 15 residues long. This CDR3 is CAIKAHGTETYEQYF. In nucleotides, the CDR3 is TGTGCCATCAAGGCCCATGGGACAGAGACCTACGAGCAGTACTTC.

This rearrangement joins TRBV30 to TRBJ1-2, with D unclear. V lost 2 bases, J lost 0 bases, and 16 bases lay in between. Germline loops: CDR1 GTSNPN, CDR2 SVGIG (reference sequence). The CDR3 is 16 amino acids. The CDR3 reads CAWSRFHRNTNYGYTF. The CDR3 coding sequence is TGTGCCTGGAGTCGTTTCCACAGAAACACTAACTATGGCTACACCTTC. Variable domain in full (rest from reference TRBV30 and TRBJ1-2): SQTIHQWPATLVQPVGSPLSLECTVEGTSNPNLYWYRQAAGRGLQLLFYSVGIGQISSEVPQNLSASRPQDRQFILSSKKLLLSDSGFYLCAWSRFHRNTNYGYTFGSGTRLTVV.

A few counts support this clone. The chain uses TRBV28 and TRBJ1-2, with 7 bases fitting TRBD1. The CDR3 loop spans 13 amino acids. Germline CDR1 and CDR2: MDHEN and SYDVKM. V lost 3 bases to trimming and J lost 4 bases; unmatched junction nucleotides: 2. In nucleotides, the CDR3 is TGTGCCAGCAGTTTTGGGACAGTCTATGGCTACACCTTC. This sequence encodes CASSFGTVYGYTF.

The rearrangement joins TRBV29-1 to TRBJ1-1; D call uncertain. This CDR3 contains 13 residues. The V gene's germline CDR1 is SQVTM and CDR2 ANQGSEA. Trimming pared 7 bases from V and 4 bases from J, leaving 16 bases between. This CDR3 is CSAEEGVGTEAFF. The CDR3 region has the DNA TGCAGCGCAGAGGAGGGTGTGGGCACTGAAGCTTTCTTT.

This clone came up a few times. The chain couples TRBV2 to TRBJ1-1; TRBD1 matches at 12 bases. The V gene's germline CDR1 is SNHLY and CDR2 FYNNEI. This CDR3 spans 18 amino acids. Losses at the gene ends were 3 bases for V and 3 bases for J; bases not matched to a gene: 11. CDR3 protein: CASSDPWDRGQVDTEAFF. The DNA for the CDR3 is TGTGCCAGCAGTGACCCGTGGGACAGGGGGCAGGTCGACACTGAAGCTTTCTTT.

This clone has only a few counts. The chain employs TRBV28 and TRBJ1-1, with D hard to call. Trimming stripped 10 bases from V and 0 bases from J, with 12 bases between. The CDR3 runs to 13 residues. In germline, CDR1 is MDHEN, CDR2 SYDVKM. Written as DNA, the CDR3 is TGTGCCACCTCGGGAGCAATGAACACTGAAGCTTTCTTT. Amino acids: CATSGAMNTEAFF.

CDR3 bases: TGTGCCAGCAGCTTACAGGACAATGAGCAGTTCTTC. Protein: CASSLQDNEQFF. V and J are TRBV7-6 and TRBJ2-1, with D unclear. The germline CDR1 and CDR2 sequences are SGHVS and FNYEAQ. The ends were cut back, 2 bases at V and 5 bases at J, with 4 bases in the middle. The CDR3 contains 12 residues.

V gene TRBV7-2 combines with J gene TRBJ2-2; 11 bases align to TRBD2. This CDR3 contains 14 residues. The germline CDR1 and CDR2 sequences are SGHTA and FQGNSA. Trimming cost V 10 bases and J 9 bases; bases outside gene matches: 10. CDR3 nucleotides: TGTGCCACCTCAGATAGCGGGGGGGCTCGGGAGCTGTTTTTT. Amino acid sequence: CATSDSGGARELFF.

This clone turned up a few times. The rearrangement joins TRBV25-1 to TRBJ1-4; 11 bases are shared with TRBD1. The CDR3 loop spans 16 amino acids. With 3 bases clipped from V and 8 bases from J, the junction kept 8 bases outside the gene matches. From germline, CDR1 is MGHDK and CDR2 SYGVNS. CDR3 amino acids: CASSDGTGGFREKLFF. The CDR3 region has the DNA TGTGCCAGCAGTGACGGGACAGGGGGTTTTAGGGAAAAACTGTTTTTT.

V and J are TRBV6-5 and TRBJ2-4; maybe TRBD2 (5 bases). Germline loops: CDR1 MNHEY, CDR2 SVGAGI. The CDR3 has 15 amino acids. With 5 bases removed from V and 3 bases from J, the gap between germline ends came to 14 bases. CDR3 sequence: CASSPLRGLKNIQYF. The CDR3 nucleotides read TGTGCCAGCAGTCCCCTTCGTGGACTCAAAAACATTCAGTACTTC.

The chain recombines TRBV19 with TRBJ1-1; a possible D gene is TRBD1 (5 bases). The CDR3 covers 13 residues. V was pared by 9 bases and J by 1 base, with 12 bases between. In germline, CDR1 is LNHDA, CDR2 SQIVND (reference sequence). CDR3 sequence (DNA): TGTGCCAGCCAAAGGGGTCGGAACACTGAAGCTTTCTTT. This codes for CASQRGRNTEAFF. Full variable domain (rest looked up from reference TRBV19 and TRBJ1-1): DGGITQSPKYLFRKEGQNVTLSCEQNLNHDAMYWYRQDPGQGLRLIYYSQIVNDFQKGDIAEGYSVSREKKESFPLTVTSAQKNPTAFYLCASQRGRNTEAFFGQGTRLTVV.

The chain carries TRBV7-3 and TRBJ2-1, with 10 bases matching TRBD1. V lost 5 bases, J lost 10 bases, and 23 bases stayed unmatched. CDR3 size: 19 residues. Germline assignment: CDR1 SGHTA and CDR2 FQGTGA. DNA for the CDR3: TGTGCCAGCAGCGAACCTACACCAACCGGGACAGGGGCCGCCGGAGAGCAGTTCTTC. Residues: CASSEPTPTGTGAAGEQFF.

The table lists this clone with a count of one. The chain is built from TRBV9 and TRBJ2-3; 8 bases are shared with TRBD2. The CDR3 runs 15 residues. The junction had 9 bases not matched to a gene; V was cut back by 5 bases and J by 4 bases. Per the germline V gene, CDR1 is SGDLS and CDR2 is YYNGEE. CDR3 region: CASRAGGDEADTQYF. CDR3 nucleotides: TGTGCCAGCAGGGCCGGGGGGGATGAGGCAGATACGCAGTATTTT.

The chain is built from TRBV7-9 and TRBJ1-1; the D gene is possibly TRBD1 (5 bases). The CDR3 totals 15 residues. Looked up from germline, CDR1 is SEHNR and CDR2 is FQNEAQ (reference sequence). V lost 5 bases, J lost 6 bases, and 19 bases lay in between. This CDR3 reads CASSPPRHGHAEAFF. The CDR3 DNA reads TGTGCCAGCAGCCCCCCCCGCCACGGACATGCTGAAGCTTTCTTT.

The gene calls are TRBV2 and TRBJ1-4; no clear D. This CDR3 comprises 15 residues. The germline CDR1 and CDR2 sequences are SNHLY and FYNNEI. V was clipped by 4 bases and J by 8 bases, with 17 bases between them. This CDR3 is CASSVSLGREEKLFF. CDR3 coding DNA: TGTGCCAGCAGTGTTAGTTTGGGGAGAGAGGAAAAACTGTTTTTT.

This clone was recorded only once. The chain couples TRBV5-1 to TRBJ2-3; D gene uncertain. This CDR3 is built from 14 residues. Trimming took 2 bases from V and 4 from J, leaving 11 bases between them. The germline CDR1 and CDR2 sequences are SGHRS and YFSETQ. CDR3: CASSFSSPADTQYF. The CDR3 DNA is TGCGCCAGCAGCTTCTCGTCTCCCGCAGATACGCAGTATTTT.

This clone has only a few counts. This chain joins TRBV5-1 and TRBJ1-1; 8 nucleotides line up with TRBD1. V trimming: 6 bases; J trimming: 3 bases; junction bases outside the gene matches: 7. The germline V gene encodes CDR1 SGHRS and CDR2 YFSETQ. The CDR3 totals 14 residues. This CDR3 is CASTDLQGDTEAFF. DNA of the CDR3: TGCGCCAGCACCGATTTACAGGGGGACACTGAAGCTTTCTTT.

Here the CDR3 reads CASSPTDRTHNEQFF. DNA for the CDR3: TGTGCCAGCAGTCCAACGGACAGGACCCACAATGAGCAGTTCTTC. V gene TRBV6-5 combines with J gene TRBJ2-1, with 7 bases that match TRBD1. After removal of 5 bases from V and 5 bases from J, the junction contained 9 bases not matched to a gene. The CDR3 spans 15 residues. CDR1 is MNHEY and CDR2 is SVGAGI in the germline V gene.

This chain joins TRBV28 and TRBJ1-1, with D perhaps matching TRBD1 (5 bases). V dropped 4 bases and J dropped 0 bases, with 15 bases sitting between them. In germline, CDR1 is MDHEN, CDR2 SYDVKM. The CDR3 has 16 amino acids. The CDR3 sequence is CASSSAGLFMNTEAFF. The CDR3 DNA follows: TGTGCCAGCAGTTCGGCAGGGTTGTTTATGAACACTGAAGCTTTCTTT.

This chain links TRBV19 with TRBJ1-2, with a tentative D call TRBD1 (5 bases). The CDR3 covers 14 residues. Trimming removed 5 bases at V and 4 bases at J, with 14 bases between. CDR1 and CDR2 from the germline V gene are LNHDA and SQIVND (reference sequence). CDR3 protein: CASSRGSVIYGYTF. The CDR3 DNA reads TGTGCCAGTAGTCGGGGGTCCGTGATCTATGGCTACACCTTC.

The chain couples TRBV7-2 to TRBJ1-5; the D is unclear. CDR1 is SGHTA and CDR2 is FQGNSA in the germline V gene. The CDR3 spans 13 residues. Trimming removed 5 bases at V and 5 bases at J, with 10 bases between. CDR3 in amino acids: CASSPREDQPQHF. The CDR3 DNA follows: TGTGCCAGCAGCCCCCGCGAGGATCAGCCCCAGCATTTT.

The V gene is TRBV5-1, the J gene TRBJ2-2, with D unclear. In germline, CDR1 is SGHRS, CDR2 YFSETQ. The germline V and J ends were trimmed by 4 bases and 7 bases, with 14 bases remaining between them. The CDR3 has 14 residues. CDR3 region: CASSPGGLSGELFF. The CDR3 DNA reads as TGCGCCAGCAGCCCCGGTGGGCTGAGCGGGGAGCTGTTTTTT. The full variable domain, rest sourced from reference TRBV5-1 and TRBJ2-2, is KAGVTQTPRYLIKTRGQQVTLSCSPISGHRSVSWYQQTPGQGLQFLFEYFSETQRNKGNFPGRFSGRQFSNSRSEMNVSTLELGDSALYLCASSPGGLSGELFFGEGSRLTVL.

This chain connects TRBV5-6 to TRBJ2-3; D gene uncertain. The CDR3 extends over 14 amino acids. V dropped 4 bases and J dropped 6 bases, with 15 bases sitting between them. The V gene's germline CDR1 is SGHDT and CDR2 YYEEEE. CDR3 sequence: CASSRTYYSDTQYF. The CDR3 bases are TGTGCCAGCAGCCGAACCTACTATTCCGATACGCAGTATTTT.